Listed below are T cell receptor beta chains from one sample, sequenced in a study of liver allograft versus peripheral blood T cells. MiXCR, applied by TCRdb to the reads, yields one record per CDR3 protein. There are 4,000 or so distinct CDR3 sequences in the sample; approximately 20% occur only once, and over 15% lies in the top ten. These receptors came from a human patient who had a liver transplant. Some T cells may be supplied by the graft donor. Both conserved end residues are part of each CDR3. The D gene is left open where the match is weak. Only some rows state a clone size, as once, few, many or a class for expanded clones.

clone size,J gene,V gene,D gene,CDR3 length,CDR3 DNA,CDR3 protein
large,TRBJ1-4,TRBV28,TRBD1,15,TGTGCCAGCAGTTTGGGGACAGGCCTAAATGAAAAACTGTTTTTT,CASSLGTGLNEKLFF
medium-sized,TRBJ2-1,TRBV27,TRBD1,16,TGTGCCAGCAGTTTTGTCGGGACAGGGGTGGACAATGAGCAGTTCTTC,CASSFVGTGVDNEQFF
medium-sized,TRBJ1-2,TRBV19,.,15,TGTGCCAGTAGTATCTCCCTCGCGGGGGCAGTTGGCTACACCTTC,CASSISLAGAVGYTF
.,TRBJ2-3,TRBV12-3/TRBV12-4,TRBD2,18,TGTGCCAGCAGTTTAATGCTAGCGGGGCCCCCCAGCACAGATACGCAGTATTTT,CASSLMLAGPPSTDTQYF
.,TRBJ2-3,TRBV9,TRBD2,14,TGTGCCAGCAGCGGGACTAGCCTGCTAGATACGCAGTATTTT,CASSGTSLLDTQYF
medium-sized,TRBJ2-1,TRBV6-5,.,16,TGTGCCAGCAGTTACTCCCTGCAGGGGACCTACAATGAGCAGTTCTTC,CASSYSLQGTYNEQFF
medium-sized,TRBJ2-1,TRBV6-5,TRBD2,15,TGTGCCAGCAGCCCACTGGGTAGCGGGGGGCCTGAGCAGTTCTTC,CASSPLGSGGPEQFF
many,TRBJ2-2,TRBV5-4,TRBD1,16,TGTGCCAGCAGTCCCGGGACAGGGGGCTACACCGGGGAGCTGTTTTTT,CASSPGTGGYTGELFF
medium-sized,TRBJ1-2,TRBV9,.,14,TGTGCCAGCAGCACTCGCGGGGGCGCCTATGGCTACACCTTC,CASSTRGGAYGYTF
.,TRBJ2-7,TRBV3-1,.,13,TGTGCCAGCAGCCAAGATAACTTTTACGAGCAGTACTTC,CASSQDNFYEQYF
medium-sized,TRBJ2-3,TRBV18,.,15,TGTGCCAGCTCACCGCGGGGTTCTAGCACAGATACGCAGTATTTT,CASSPRGSSTDTQYF
medium-sized,TRBJ1-5,TRBV5-6,TRBD1,15,TGTGCCAGCAGCGGGGGACAGGAAGGGGATCAGCCCCAGCATTTT,CASSGGQEGDQPQHF
.,TRBJ2-1,TRBV7-2,TRBD1,16,TGTGCCAGCAGCTTAGTAGCGGGACAGGGGGTTAATGAGCAGTTCTTC,CASSLVAGQGVNEQFF
few,TRBJ2-5,TRBV13,TRBD2,18,TGTGCCAGCAGCCCGGGACTAGCGGGAGACCACAGGGGGGAGACCCAGTACTTC,CASSPGLAGDHRGETQYF
medium-sized,TRBJ1-6,TRBV28,.,14,TGTGCCAGCAGTTTTCTGGCGAATAATTCACCCCTCCACTTT,CASSFLANNSPLHF
medium-sized,TRBJ2-4,TRBV15,.,16,TGTGCCACCAGCAGCGACGCTTTGGGAGCCAAAAACATTCAGTACTTC,CATSSDALGAKNIQYF
medium-sized,TRBJ1-5,TRBV7-9,.,13,TGTGCCAGCAGCTTAGATGGATATCAGCCCCAGCATTTT,CASSLDGYQPQHF
many,TRBJ2-7,TRBV5-6,.,14,TGTGCCAGCAGCTTCGGGGGCGGCCACTACGAGCAGTACTTC,CASSFGGGHYEQYF
medium-sized,TRBJ2-2,TRBV14,.,17,TGTGCCAGCAGCCAAGACCCCTTTCGGCTTGACGGCGGGGAGCTGTTTTTT,CASSQDPFRLDGGELFF
large,TRBJ2-7,TRBV19,.,12,TGTGCCAGTAGTATCGGGTTAGGCGAGCAGTACTTC,CASSIGLGEQYF
.,TRBJ2-7,TRBV19,.,11,TGTGCCAGTAGTATCGACTACGAGCAGTACTTC,CASSIDYEQYF
few,TRBJ2-7,TRBV9,.,15,TGTGCCAGCAGCGTTGGGCAGGGGAAAACCTACGAGCAGTACTTC,CASSVGQGKTYEQYF
medium-sized,TRBJ1-6,TRBV28,TRBD1,15,TGTGCCAGCAGTCCAGGACAGGGGCCAAATTCACCCCTCCACTTT,CASSPGQGPNSPLHF
once,TRBJ1-1,TRBV5-4,.,14,TGTGCCAGCAGCTTGGAAAGGGACCTACATGAAGCTTTCTTT,CASSLERDLHEAFF
many,TRBJ1-1,TRBV10-3,.,13,TGTGCCATCAGCCCCGGACAGAACACTGAAGCTTTCTTT,CAISPGQNTEAFF
medium-sized,TRBJ2-2,TRBV19,.,16,TGTGCCAGTAGTATAGCAACGGGAGTCTCGACCGGGGAGCTGTTTTTT,CASSIATGVSTGELFF
medium-sized,TRBJ1-5,TRBV12-5,.,14,TGTGCTAGTGGGAATGGGGGGGGCAATCAGCCCCAGCATTTT,CASGNGGGNQPQHF
medium-sized,TRBJ1-1,TRBV6-6,.,14,TGTGCCAGCAGCAACGGCGGGATGAACACTGAAGCTTTCTTT,CASSNGGMNTEAFF
few,TRBJ2-1,TRBV10-1,.,12,TGCGCCAGCAGTGACAGCTACAATGAGCAGTTCTTC,CASSDSYNEQFF
few,TRBJ2-7,TRBV3-1,TRBD2,17,TGTGCCAGCAGCCAAGACGGTGCGGGGGGCCGGGCCTACGAGCAGTACTTC,CASSQDGAGGRAYEQYF
medium-sized,TRBJ1-6,TRBV6-6,.,11,TGTGCCAGCACCCAAAATTCACCCCTCCACTTT,CASTQNSPLHF
medium-sized,TRBJ1-2,TRBV20-1,.,11,TGCAGTGCTAGACCTGCCTATGGCTACACCTTC,CSARPAYGYTF
many,TRBJ2-7,TRBV5-6,.,13,TGTGCCAGCAGCGTCGGACAGTTTTACGAGCAGTACTTC,CASSVGQFYEQYF
medium-sized,TRBJ2-7,TRBV28,TRBD1,13,TGTGCCAGCAGCTTCGGACAGGGATACGAGCAGTACTTC,CASSFGQGYEQYF
medium-sized,TRBJ2-1,TRBV5-4,.,15,TGTGCCAGCAGCAACGGGATCCTAAGCTACAATGAGCAGTTCTTC,CASSNGILSYNEQFF
.,TRBJ2-3,TRBV5-6,TRBD2,17,TGTGCCAGCAGCTCCCAATTAGCGGGGTTTAGCACAGATACGCAGTATTTT,CASSSQLAGFSTDTQYF
large,TRBJ1-2,TRBV13,.,13,TGTGCCAGCAGCTTAGGGGGGGACTATGGCTACACCTTC,CASSLGGDYGYTF
medium-sized,TRBJ1-6,TRBV30,.,13,TGTGCCTGGACCAAACATCCCAGATCACCCCTCCACTTT,CAWTKHPRSPLHF
.,TRBJ1-1,TRBV28,.,14,TGTGCCAGCAGTTCACCGGGATTTAACACTGAAGCTTTCTTT,CASSSPGFNTEAFF
few,TRBJ1-2,TRBV28,.,15,TGTGCCAGCAGTCTCCTTGGGGGCGCTCGGTATGGCTACACCTTC,CASSLLGGARYGYTF
few,TRBJ2-7,TRBV7-9,TRBD1,13,TGTGCCAGCAGCCCTTGGGACAGCTACGAGCAGTACTTC,CASSPWDSYEQYF
few,TRBJ2-3,TRBV28,.,11,TGTGCCAGCAGTTTATCCCATACGCAGTATTTT,CASSLSHTQYF
many,TRBJ2-7,TRBV28,.,15,TGTGCCAGCAGTCCCCTGAGGGACGGCCCCTACGAGCAGTACTTC,CASSPLRDGPYEQYF
many,TRBJ2-7,TRBV11-2,.,15,TGTGCCAGCAGCTCACGGTATACAGGAACCTACGAGCAGTACTTC,CASSSRYTGTYEQYF
.,TRBJ1-1,TRBV12-3/TRBV12-4,.,15,TGTGCCAGCAGTCACCCCAGGTCCCAATACACTGAAGCTTTCTTT,CASSHPRSQYTEAFF
medium-sized,TRBJ2-3,TRBV6-1,.,13,TGTGCCAGCGTGACCCCTTTCTCAGATACGCAGTATTTT,CASVTPFSDTQYF
medium-sized,TRBJ1-2,TRBV24-1,.,15,TGTGCCACCAGTGAGGGCGTACGGGACGTGGATGGCTACACCTTC,CATSEGVRDVDGYTF
medium-sized,TRBJ2-7,TRBV7-3,.,14,TGTGCCAGCAGCTTGGACGGCCGGGGGAACGAGCAGTACTTC,CASSLDGRGNEQYF
medium-sized,TRBJ1-6,TRBV28,.,14,TGTGCCAGCAGTTTCGAAGATTTCAGTTCACCCCTCCACTTT,CASSFEDFSSPLHF
medium-sized,TRBJ2-7,TRBV20-1,TRBD1,14,TGCAGTGCTAGGGGAACAGGGGCCAGTCTTGAGCAGTACTTC,CSARGTGASLEQYF
medium-sized,TRBJ2-2,TRBV12-3/TRBV12-4,.,16,TGTGCCAGCAGTTATTTCGGCAGCACGAACACCGGGGAGCTGTTTTTT,CASSYFGSTNTGELFF
few,TRBJ2-3,TRBV7-9,.,15,TGTGCCAGCAGCTTAGCGGGAGGTGGGGCAGATACGCAGTATTTT,CASSLAGGGADTQYF
medium-sized,TRBJ2-7,TRBV28,TRBD1,14,TGTGCCACCTCGGGGACAGGGCTATCCTACGAGCAGTACTTC,CATSGTGLSYEQYF
.,TRBJ2-7,TRBV19,TRBD2,14,TGTGCCAGTAGTCCAGCGGGAACCCTATACGAGCAGTACTTC,CASSPAGTLYEQYF
many,TRBJ2-5,TRBV28,.,15,TGTGCCAGCAGTTTATTGGAAGGGTCTCGAGAGACCCAGTACTTC,CASSLLEGSRETQYF
medium-sized,TRBJ2-2,TRBV13,TRBD2,16,TGTGCCAGCAGCTCAGGACTAGGAAGGACCTCCGGGGAGCTGTTTTTT,CASSSGLGRTSGELFF
.,TRBJ2-1,TRBV12-5,TRBD2,16,TGTGCCAGCAGTCCTGGGACTAGCGGGACCTACAATGAGCAGTTCTTC,CASSPGTSGTYNEQFF
medium-sized,TRBJ2-7,TRBV19,.,14,TGTGCCAGTAGTCTTAGGCCGGGAGTCTACGAGCAGTACTTC,CASSLRPGVYEQYF
hyperexpanded,TRBJ1-1,TRBV6-6,TRBD1,14,TGTGCCACTCGGACAGGGGAGAGGAACACTGAAGCTTTCTTT,CATRTGERNTEAFF